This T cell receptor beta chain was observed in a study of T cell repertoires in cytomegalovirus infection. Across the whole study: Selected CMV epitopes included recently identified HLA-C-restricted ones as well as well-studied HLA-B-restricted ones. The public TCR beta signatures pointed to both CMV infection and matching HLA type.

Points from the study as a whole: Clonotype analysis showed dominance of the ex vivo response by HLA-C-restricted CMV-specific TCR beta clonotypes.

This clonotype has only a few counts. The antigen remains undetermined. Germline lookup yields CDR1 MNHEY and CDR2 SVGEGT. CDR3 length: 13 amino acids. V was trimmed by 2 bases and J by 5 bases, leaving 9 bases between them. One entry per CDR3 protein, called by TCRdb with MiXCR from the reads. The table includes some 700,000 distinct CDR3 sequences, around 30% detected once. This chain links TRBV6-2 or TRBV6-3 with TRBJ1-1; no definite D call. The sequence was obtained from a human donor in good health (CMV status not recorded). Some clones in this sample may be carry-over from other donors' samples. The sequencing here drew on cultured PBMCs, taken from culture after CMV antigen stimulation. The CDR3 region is CASSYDLGTEAFF. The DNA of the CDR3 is TGTGCCAGCAGTTACGACTTGGGGACTGAAGCTTTCTTT.